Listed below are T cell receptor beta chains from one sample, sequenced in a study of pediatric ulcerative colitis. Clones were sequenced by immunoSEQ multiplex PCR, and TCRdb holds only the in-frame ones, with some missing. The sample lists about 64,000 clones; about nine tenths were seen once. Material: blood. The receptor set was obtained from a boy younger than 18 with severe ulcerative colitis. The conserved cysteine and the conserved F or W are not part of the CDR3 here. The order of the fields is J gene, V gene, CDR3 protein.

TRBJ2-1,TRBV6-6,ASNQREGFYNEQF
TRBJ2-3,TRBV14,ASSQDGGIGTDTQY
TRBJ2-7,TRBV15,ATSRVPAVDYEQY
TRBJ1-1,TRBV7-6,ASSPGWYTEAF
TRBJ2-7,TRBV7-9,ASSPGVEQY
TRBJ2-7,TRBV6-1,ASKPASYEQY
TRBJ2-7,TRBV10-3,AISDQGPNYEQY
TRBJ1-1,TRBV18,ASSPPIGTEAF
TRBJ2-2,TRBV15,ATSRDRTSNRAGELF
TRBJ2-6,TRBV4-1,ASSRLAGGSGANVLT
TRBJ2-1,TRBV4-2,ASSQGQLYNEQF
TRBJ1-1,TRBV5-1,ASSLVQGNMNTEAF
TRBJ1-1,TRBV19,ASSPPTQNTEAF
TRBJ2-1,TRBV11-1,ASSLKSMPSGYNEQF
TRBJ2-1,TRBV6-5,ASSPPGLGYNEQF
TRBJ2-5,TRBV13,ASSPQFRGLLETQY
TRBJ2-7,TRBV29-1,SVGLAAYEQY
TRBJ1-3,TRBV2,ASSVGDSLSGNTIY
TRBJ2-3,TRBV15,ATSPGLTTDTQY
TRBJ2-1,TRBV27,ASSQREGDEQF
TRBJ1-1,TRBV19,APIPGGPNTEAF
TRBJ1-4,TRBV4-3,ASSPQGRSDSEKLF
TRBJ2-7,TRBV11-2,ASSLGRGAVYEQY
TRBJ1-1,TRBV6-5,ASRISDTEAF
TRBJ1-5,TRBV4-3,ASSQGQGNQPQH
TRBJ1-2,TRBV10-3,AISHETGNYGYT
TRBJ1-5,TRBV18,ASSPPNKVQPQH
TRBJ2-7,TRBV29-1,SVEGLAEGYEQY
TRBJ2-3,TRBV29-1,SVDPGPDTQY
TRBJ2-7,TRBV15,ATSTSGSEQY
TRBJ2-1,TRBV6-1,ATFVDSQQF
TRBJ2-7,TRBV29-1,SVFIGLADYEQY
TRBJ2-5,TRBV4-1,ASSLGTGEGETQY
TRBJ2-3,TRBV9,ASSVKREVGTDTQY
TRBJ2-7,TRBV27,ASSPQAGGFPEQY
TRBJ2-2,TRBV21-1,ASSKALRNTGELF
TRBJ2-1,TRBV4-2,ASSPKADSPQQF
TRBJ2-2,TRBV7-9,ASKRLAGDGELF
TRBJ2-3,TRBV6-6,ASSPPGADTQY
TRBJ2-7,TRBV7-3,ASRLDSLSTGEQY
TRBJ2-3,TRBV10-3,ASQTSGSTDTQY
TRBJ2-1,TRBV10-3,AISESTSGRLNEQF
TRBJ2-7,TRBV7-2,ASSPGTESYEQY
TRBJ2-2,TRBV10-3,AISESQGAYTGELF
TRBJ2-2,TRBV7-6,ASSPTGNTGELF
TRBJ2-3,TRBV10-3,AISTLAGGGADTQY
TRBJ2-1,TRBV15,ATRPKDMTYNEQF
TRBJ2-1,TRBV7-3,ASSQGVTSGAYNEQF
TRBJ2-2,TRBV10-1,ASTATENTGELF
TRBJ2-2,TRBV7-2,ASSLALDFTGELF
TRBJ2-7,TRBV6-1,ASSEVGISYEQY
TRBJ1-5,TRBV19,ASSTQGARQPQH
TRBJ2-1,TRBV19,ASRVYNEQF
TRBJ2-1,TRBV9,ASSSSGNDYNEQF
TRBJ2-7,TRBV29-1,SVQAGGNYEQY
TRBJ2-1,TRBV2,ASRSRGLAENNEQF